This T cell receptor (beta chain) is from a study of OX40 agonist ivuxolimab in advanced cancers. Assay used: immunoSEQ multiplex PCR; TCRdb lists only in-frame clones, some missing. This table has about 24,000 clones, around 79% appearing once. With 5 bases removed from V and 7 bases from J, the gap between germline ends came to 12 bases. The germline gives CDR1 MNHNS, CDR2 SASEGT. The CDR3 extends over 13 amino acids. This sample comprised CD4+ or CD8+ T cells sorted from blood, obtained in a trial of the OX40 agonist ivuxolimab. The chain combines TRBV6-1 with TRBJ1-5; tentative D call: TRBD1 (6 bases). This TCR was recovered from an adult with an advanced solid tumor such as melanoma, head and neck, liver or kidney cancer. The CDR3 DNA reads TGTGCCAGCAGTTCCCCGGGGGGCCAGCCCCAGCATTTT. Its protein is CASSSPGGQPQHF.